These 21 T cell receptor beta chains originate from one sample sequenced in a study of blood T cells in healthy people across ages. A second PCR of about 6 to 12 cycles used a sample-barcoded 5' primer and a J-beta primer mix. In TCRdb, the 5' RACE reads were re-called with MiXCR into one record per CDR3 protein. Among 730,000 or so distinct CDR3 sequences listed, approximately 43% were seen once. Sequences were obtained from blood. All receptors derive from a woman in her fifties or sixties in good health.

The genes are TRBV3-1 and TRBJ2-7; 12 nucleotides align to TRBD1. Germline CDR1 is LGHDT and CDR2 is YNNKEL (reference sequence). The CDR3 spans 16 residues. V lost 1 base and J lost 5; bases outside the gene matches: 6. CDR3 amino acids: CASSQVVGQGAHEQYF. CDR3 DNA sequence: TGTGCCAGCAGCCAAGTAGTGGGACAGGGGGCCCACGAGCAGTACTTC.

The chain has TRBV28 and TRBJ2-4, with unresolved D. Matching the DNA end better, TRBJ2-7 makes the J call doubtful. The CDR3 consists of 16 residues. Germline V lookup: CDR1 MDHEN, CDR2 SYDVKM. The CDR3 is CASSLSGLSMTYEQYF. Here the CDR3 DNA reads TGTGCCAGCAGTTTATCCGGCCTCTCAATGACCTACGAGCAGTACTTC.

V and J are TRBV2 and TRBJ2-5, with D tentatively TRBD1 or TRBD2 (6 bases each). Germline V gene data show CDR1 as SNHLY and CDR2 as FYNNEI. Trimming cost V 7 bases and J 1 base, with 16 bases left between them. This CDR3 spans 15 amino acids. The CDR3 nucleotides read TGTGCCAGCACCTTAGATGGGGGGCTCCAAGAGACCCAGTACTTC. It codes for CASTLDGGLQETQYF.

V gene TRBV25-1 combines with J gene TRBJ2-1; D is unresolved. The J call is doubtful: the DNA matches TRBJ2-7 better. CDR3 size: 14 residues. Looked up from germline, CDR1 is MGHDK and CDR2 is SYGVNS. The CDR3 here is CASSWQSSYNEQYF. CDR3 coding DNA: TGTGCCAGCAGTTGGCAGAGCTCCTACAATGAGCAGTACTTC.

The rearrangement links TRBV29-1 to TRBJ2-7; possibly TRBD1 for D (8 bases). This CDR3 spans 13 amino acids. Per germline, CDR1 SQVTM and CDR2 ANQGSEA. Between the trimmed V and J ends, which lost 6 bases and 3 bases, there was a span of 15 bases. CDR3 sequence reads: CSVHRGEGYEQYF. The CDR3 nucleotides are TGCAGCGTCCACAGGGGGGAGGGCTACGAGCAGTACTTC.

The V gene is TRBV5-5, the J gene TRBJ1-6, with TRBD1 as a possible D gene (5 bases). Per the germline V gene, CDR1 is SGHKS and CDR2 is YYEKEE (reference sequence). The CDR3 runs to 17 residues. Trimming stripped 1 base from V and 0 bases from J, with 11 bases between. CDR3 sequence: CASSLKAGSSYNSPLHF. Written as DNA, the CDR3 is TGTGCCAGCAGCTTGAAGGCAGGGAGCTCCTATAATTCACCCCTCCACTTT. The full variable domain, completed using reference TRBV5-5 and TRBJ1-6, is DAGVTQSPTHLIKTRGQQVTLRCSPISGHKSVSWYQQVLGQGPQFIFQYYEKEERGRGNFPDRFSARQFPNYSSELNVNALLLGDSALYLCASSLKAGSSYNSPLHFGNGTRLTVT.

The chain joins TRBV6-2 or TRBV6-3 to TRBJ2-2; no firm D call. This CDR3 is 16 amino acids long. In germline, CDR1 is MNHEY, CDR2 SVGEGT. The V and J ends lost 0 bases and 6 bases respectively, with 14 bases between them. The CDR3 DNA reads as TGTGCCAGCAGTTACTCGTCGTTTGAAGGCGCCGGGGAGCTGTTTTTT. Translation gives CASSYSSFEGAGELFF.

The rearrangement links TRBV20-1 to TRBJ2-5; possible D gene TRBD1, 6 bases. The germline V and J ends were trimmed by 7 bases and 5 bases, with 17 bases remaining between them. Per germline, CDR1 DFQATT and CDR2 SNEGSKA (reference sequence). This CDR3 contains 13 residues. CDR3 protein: CSGRVGARETQYF. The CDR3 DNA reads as TGCAGTGGAAGGGTGGGGGCTCGGGAGACCCAGTACTTC.

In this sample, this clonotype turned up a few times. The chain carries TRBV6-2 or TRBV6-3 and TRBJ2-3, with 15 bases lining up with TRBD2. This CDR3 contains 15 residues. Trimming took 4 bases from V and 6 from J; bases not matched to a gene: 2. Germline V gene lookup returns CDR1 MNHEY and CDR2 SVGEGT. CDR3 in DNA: TGTGCCAGCAGTTGGACTAGCGGGGGGGCGGATACGCAGTATTTT. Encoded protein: CASSWTSGGADTQYF.

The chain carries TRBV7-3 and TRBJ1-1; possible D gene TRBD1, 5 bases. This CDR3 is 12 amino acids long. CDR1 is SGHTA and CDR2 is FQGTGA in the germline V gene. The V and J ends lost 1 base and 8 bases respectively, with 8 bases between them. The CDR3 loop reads CASSLMRTEAFF. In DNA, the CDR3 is TGTGCCAGCAGCTTAATGAGGACAGAAGCTTTCTTT.

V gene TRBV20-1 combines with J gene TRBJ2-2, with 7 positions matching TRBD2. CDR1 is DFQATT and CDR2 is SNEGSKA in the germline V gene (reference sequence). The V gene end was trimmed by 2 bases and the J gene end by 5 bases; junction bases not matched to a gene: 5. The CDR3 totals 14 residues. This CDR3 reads CSARLAERTGELFF. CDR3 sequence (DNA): TGCAGTGCTAGACTAGCGGAACGAACCGGGGAGCTGTTTTTT.

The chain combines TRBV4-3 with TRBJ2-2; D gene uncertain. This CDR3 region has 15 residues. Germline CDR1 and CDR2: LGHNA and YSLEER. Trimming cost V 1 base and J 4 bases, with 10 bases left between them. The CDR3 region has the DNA TGCGCCAGCAGCCAAGGAGGCTCACGCACCGGGGAGCTGTTTTTT. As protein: CASSQGGSRTGELFF.

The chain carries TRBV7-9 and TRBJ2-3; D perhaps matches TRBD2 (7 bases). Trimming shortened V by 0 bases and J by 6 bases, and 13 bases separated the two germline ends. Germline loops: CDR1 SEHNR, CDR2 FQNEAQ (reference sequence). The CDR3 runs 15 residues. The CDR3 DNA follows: TGTGCCAGCAGCTTAGCGGGGGGGCCAGTTGATACGCAGTATTTT. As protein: CASSLAGGPVDTQYF.

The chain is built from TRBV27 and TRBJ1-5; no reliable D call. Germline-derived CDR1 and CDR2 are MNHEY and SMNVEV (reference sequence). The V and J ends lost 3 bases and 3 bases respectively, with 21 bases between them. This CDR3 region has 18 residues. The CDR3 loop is CASSLTPTQARSNQPQHF. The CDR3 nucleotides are TGTGCCAGCAGTTTGACCCCGACCCAGGCACGTTCCAATCAGCCCCAGCATTTT.

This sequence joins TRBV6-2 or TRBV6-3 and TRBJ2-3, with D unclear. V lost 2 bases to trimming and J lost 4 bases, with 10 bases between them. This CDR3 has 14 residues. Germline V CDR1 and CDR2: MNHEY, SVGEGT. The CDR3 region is CASSYQATPDTQYF. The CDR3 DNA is TGTGCCAGCAGTTACCAAGCGACCCCAGATACGCAGTATTTT.

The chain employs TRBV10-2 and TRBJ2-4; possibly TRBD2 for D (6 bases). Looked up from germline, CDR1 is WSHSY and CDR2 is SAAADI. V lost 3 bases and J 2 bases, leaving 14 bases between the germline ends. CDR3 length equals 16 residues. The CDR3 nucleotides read TGCGCCAGCAGTGATGGAGGGCTGGGGTCCAAAAACATTCAGTACTTC. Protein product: CASSDGGLGSKNIQYF.

This CDR3 reads CASSQGEYGYTF. CDR3 coding DNA: TGTGCCAGCAGCCAAGGCGAGTATGGCTACACCTTC. This rearrangement joins TRBV3-1 to TRBJ1-2; no clear D. CDR3 length: 12 amino acids. Between the trimmed V and J ends, which lost 1 base and 5 bases, there was a span of 5 bases. Germline V CDR1 and CDR2: LGHDT, YNNKEL (reference sequence).

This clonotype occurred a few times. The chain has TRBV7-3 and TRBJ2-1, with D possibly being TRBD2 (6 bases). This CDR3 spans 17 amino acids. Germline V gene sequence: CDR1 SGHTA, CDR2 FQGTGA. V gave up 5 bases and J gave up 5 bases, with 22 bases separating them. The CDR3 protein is CASSHTLGDQRDNEQFF. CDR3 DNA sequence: TGTGCCAGCAGCCATACGCTAGGCGACCAGCGGGACAATGAGCAGTTCTTC.

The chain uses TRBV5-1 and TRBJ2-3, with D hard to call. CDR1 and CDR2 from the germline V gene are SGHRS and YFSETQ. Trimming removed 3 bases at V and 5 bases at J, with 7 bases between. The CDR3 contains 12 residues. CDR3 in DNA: TGCGCCAGCAGCTCGACCCAAGATACGCAGTATTTT. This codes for CASSSTQDTQYF.

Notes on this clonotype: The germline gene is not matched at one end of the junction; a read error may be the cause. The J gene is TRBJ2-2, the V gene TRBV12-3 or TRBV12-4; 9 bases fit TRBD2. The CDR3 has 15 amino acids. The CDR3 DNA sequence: TGTGCCAGCAGGTGGCGGGAGGGGAACACCGGGGAGCCGTTTTTT. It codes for CASRWREGNTGEPFF.

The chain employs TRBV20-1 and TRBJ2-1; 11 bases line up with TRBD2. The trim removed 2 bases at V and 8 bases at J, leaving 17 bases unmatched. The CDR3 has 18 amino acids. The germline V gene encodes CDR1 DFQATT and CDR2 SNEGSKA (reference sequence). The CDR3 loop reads CSARRPGLAETPGDEQFF. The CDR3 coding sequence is TGCAGTGCTAGAAGGCCGGGACTAGCGGAAACTCCTGGGGATGAGCAGTTCTTC.